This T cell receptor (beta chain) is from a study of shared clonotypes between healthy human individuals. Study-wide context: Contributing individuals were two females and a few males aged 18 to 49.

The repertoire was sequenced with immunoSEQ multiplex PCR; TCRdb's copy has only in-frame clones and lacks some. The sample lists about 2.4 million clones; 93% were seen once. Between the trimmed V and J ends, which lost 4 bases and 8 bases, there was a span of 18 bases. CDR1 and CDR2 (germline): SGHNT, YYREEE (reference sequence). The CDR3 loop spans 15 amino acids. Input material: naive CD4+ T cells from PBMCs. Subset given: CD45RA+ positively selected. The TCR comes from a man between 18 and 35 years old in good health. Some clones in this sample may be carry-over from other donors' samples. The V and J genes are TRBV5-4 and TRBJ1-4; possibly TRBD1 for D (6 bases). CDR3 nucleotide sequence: TGTGCCAGCAGCCAAAGGTCAGGGGAAGAGGAAAAACTGTTTTTT. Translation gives CASSQRSGEEEKLFF.